The rows below give T cell receptor beta chains drawn from one sample of a study of blood T cell repertoires in COVID-19. Sequencing was performed with immunoSEQ multiplex PCR; in TCRdb, only in-frame clones are kept and a portion is missing. Of approximately 500,000 clones detected, over 75% appear once; the ten largest clones hold less than 2%. The sequenced sample was PBMCs or T cells enriched from blood (not recorded which). Receptor source: a woman aged 40 to 55 who had recovered from COVID-19. The CDR3 runs from the conserved cysteine through the conserved F or W. The order of the fields is clone size, D gene, V gene, CDR3 length, J gene, CDR3 protein, CDR3 DNA. D genes are given only for firm matches. Clone size is stated in some rows and not others, as once, few, many or a class when expanded.

.,.,TRBV9,11,TRBJ2-1,CASARDNEQFF,TGTGCCAGCGCCCGGGACAATGAGCAGTTCTTC
.,TRBD2,TRBV15,14,TRBJ2-7,CATSTRLAPYEQYF,TGTGCCACCAGCACCCGACTAGCGCCTTACGAGCAGTACTTC
.,TRBD1,TRBV5-5,17,TRBJ1-5,CASSLGQVKIRNQPQHF,TGTGCCAGCAGCCTAGGACAGGTAAAAATACGCAATCAGCCCCAGCATTTT
.,.,TRBV27,14,TRBJ2-2,CASSLVTGAGELFF,TGTGCCAGCAGTTTGGTAACGGGGGCCGGGGAGCTGTTTTTT
.,TRBD1,TRBV27,15,TRBJ2-1,CASSLGTGGGDEQFF,TGTGCCAGCAGTTTAGGGACAGGGGGCGGCGATGAGCAGTTCTTC
.,.,TRBV10-3,15,TRBJ2-3,CAISGHQGVADTQYF,TGTGCCATCAGCGGCCATCAGGGTGTGGCAGATACGCAGTATTTT
.,TRBD1,TRBV13,17,TRBJ1-1,CASSLGFRDRGNTEAFF,TGTGCCAGCAGCTTAGGCTTTCGGGACAGGGGGAACACTGAAGCTTTCTTT
.,TRBD2,TRBV5-1,16,TRBJ2-5,CASSSVAGERGETQYF,TGCGCCAGCAGCTCCGTAGCGGGAGAGAGGGGAGAGACCCAGTACTTC
.,.,TRBV19,13,TRBJ2-5,CATRGDHQETQYF,TGTGCCACCAGGGGGGACCATCAAGAGACCCAGTACTTC
.,TRBD2,TRBV5-1,16,TRBJ2-2,CASSSGLAGITGELFF,TGCGCCAGCAGCTCGGGACTAGCGGGTATCACCGGGGAGCTGTTTTTT
.,TRBD1,TRBV10-1,13,TRBJ1-1,CASSEGQGAKAFF,TGCGCCAGCAGTGAAGGACAGGGGGCCAAGGCTTTCTTT
.,.,TRBV28,12,TRBJ1-2,CASSLSQGYHTF,TGTGCCAGCAGTTTATCTCAGGGTTATCACACCTTC
.,TRBD2,TRBV30,14,TRBJ2-2,CAWSIAGGTGELFF,TGTGCCTGGTCCATAGCGGGAGGAACCGGGGAGCTGTTTTTT
.,TRBD1,TRBV27,14,TRBJ2-5,CASRRQGFQETQYF,TGTGCCAGCAGGAGACAGGGTTTCCAAGAGACCCAGTACTTC
.,TRBD1,TRBV9,15,TRBJ2-7,CASSRGQGRPYEQYF,TGTGCCAGCAGCCGAGGACAGGGACGGCCCTACGAGCAGTACTTC
.,.,TRBV19,13,TRBJ1-4,CASADFKDEKLFF,TGTGCCAGTGCTGACTTCAAGGATGAAAAACTGTTTTTT
.,TRBD1,TRBV25-1,14,TRBJ1-2,CASSLQGFGYGYTF,TGTGCCAGCAGCCTACAGGGGTTTGGCTATGGCTACACCTTC
.,TRBD2,TRBV30,19,TRBJ2-6,CAWKGGEREGTSGANVLTF,TGTGCCTGGAAGGGCGGAGAGCGGGAGGGAACCTCTGGGGCCAACGTCCTGACTTTC
.,TRBD2,TRBV11-3,15,TRBJ2-1,CASSLRGTNYNEQFF,TGTGCCAGCAGCTTAAGAGGGACTAACTACAATGAGCAGTTCTTC
.,.,TRBV3-1/TRBV3-2,12,TRBJ1-1,CASSQGRVWAFF,TGTGCCAGCAGCCAAGGTCGGGTCTGGGCTTTCTTT
.,TRBD1,TRBV7-7,15,TRBJ2-7,CASSTPHGTGNEQYF,TGTGCTAGCAGCACACCACATGGGACAGGGAACGAGCAGTACTTC
few,TRBD1,TRBV2,20,TRBJ1-6,CASSESGTGYLSSYNSPLHF,TGTGCCAGCAGTGAGTCTGGGACAGGGTATTTAAGCTCCTATAATTCACCCCTCCACTTT
.,TRBD1,TRBV27,17,TRBJ2-3,CASSFKTGTGSTDTQYF,TGTGCCAGCAGCTTTAAGACCGGGACAGGGAGCACAGATACGCAGTATTTT
.,TRBD1,TRBV7-6,16,TRBJ2-1,CASSSRTGQAYNEQFF,TGTGCCAGCAGCTCTCGTACGGGACAGGCGTACAATGAGCAGTTCTTC
.,TRBD2,TRBV28,13,TRBJ2-4,CASRSPWGGIQYF,TGTGCCAGCAGGTCCCCCTGGGGGGGCATTCAGTACTTC
.,TRBD1,TRBV24-1,16,TRBJ2-2,CATSDPGQGDTGELFF,TGTGCCACCAGTGACCCCGGACAGGGAGACACCGGGGAGCTGTTTTTT
.,.,TRBV15,14,TRBJ1-1,CATSRDRTVNEAFF,TGTGCCACCAGCAGAGATAGGACAGTAAATGAAGCTTTCTTT
.,TRBD2,TRBV14,16,TRBJ2-1,CASSSLAGVPSDEQFF,TGTGCCAGCAGCTCCCTAGCGGGAGTACCGAGTGATGAGCAGTTCTTC
once,.,TRBV29-1,13,TRBJ1-4,CSVGRQSDEKLFF,TGCAGCGTTGGTCGTCAGAGCGATGAAAAACTGTTTTTT
.,TRBD1,TRBV9,18,TRBJ1-3,CASSPGPGQGSSGNTIYF,TGTGCCAGCAGCCCGGGGCCGGGACAGGGGAGCTCTGGAAACACCATATATTTT
.,.,TRBV30,11,TRBJ1-1,CAWSYYERAFF,TGTGCCTGGAGTTACTATGAGAGAGCTTTCTTT
.,TRBD2,TRBV7-2,15,TRBJ2-3,CASRLGLATTDTQYF,TGTGCCAGCAGATTGGGACTAGCAACCACAGATACGCAGTATTTT
.,.,TRBV19,18,TRBJ2-3,CASSILERRGGPRDTQYF,TGTGCCAGTAGTATCCTCGAAAGGAGAGGAGGGCCAAGGGATACGCAGTATTTT
.,.,TRBV11-3,16,TRBJ1-4,CASSPSSAHTNEKLFF,TGTGCCAGCAGCCCTAGTTCAGCGCACACCAATGAAAAACTGTTTTTT
.,TRBD2,TRBV6-2/TRBV6-3,17,TRBJ2-7,CASSDEPPSGVVYEQYF,TGTGCCAGCAGCGACGAACCCCCTAGCGGAGTGGTCTACGAGCAGTACTTC
once,.,TRBV7-8,15,TRBJ1-1,CASSLASQGGTEAFF,TGTGCCAGCAGCTTAGCGTCTCAGGGTGGGACTGAAGCTTTCTTT
.,TRBD2,TRBV5-1,14,TRBJ2-7,CASSFGGGPNEQYF,TGCGCCAGCAGCTTTGGGGGAGGGCCGAACGAGCAGTACTTC
.,.,TRBV13,13,TRBJ2-3,CASSAYYTDTQYF,TGTGCCAGCAGCGCCTACTACACAGATACGCAGTATTTT
.,.,TRBV14,13,TRBJ2-2,CASSQDLSGELFF,TGTGCCAGCAGCCAAGATCTATCCGGGGAGCTGTTTTTT
.,.,TRBV5-6,13,TRBJ2-7,CASSFGASYEQYF,TGTGCCAGCAGCTTTGGGGCCTCCTACGAGCAGTACTTC